This T cell receptor (beta chain) comes out of a study of shared clonotypes between healthy human individuals. Whole-study results and caveats: Rarefaction gave evidence that sorted-subset sequencing remained incomplete despite large depth.

As concerns this clone: Its matching antigen is unknown.

It was across several immunoSEQ plates that each subset's genomic DNA was evenly split. Repertoires were generated with immunoSEQ multiplex PCR, while TCRdb's copy carries only in-frame clones and drops some. This table holds 2 million to 3 million clones, approximately 94% found once. The origin of this receptor is a man younger than 35 in good health. The sample was naive CD4+ T cells sorted from blood. Indicated subset: CD45RA+ positively selected.

CDR3 bases: TGTGCCAGCAGCTTGAGTCCGCGCGAAAAACTGTTTTTT. It translates to CASSLSPREKLFF. The chain links TRBV5-5 to TRBJ1-4; D unresolved. Germline V gene data show CDR1 as SGHKS and CDR2 as YYEKEE (reference sequence). CDR3 length: 13 residues. The germline V and J ends were trimmed by 1 base and 8 bases, with 9 bases remaining between them.